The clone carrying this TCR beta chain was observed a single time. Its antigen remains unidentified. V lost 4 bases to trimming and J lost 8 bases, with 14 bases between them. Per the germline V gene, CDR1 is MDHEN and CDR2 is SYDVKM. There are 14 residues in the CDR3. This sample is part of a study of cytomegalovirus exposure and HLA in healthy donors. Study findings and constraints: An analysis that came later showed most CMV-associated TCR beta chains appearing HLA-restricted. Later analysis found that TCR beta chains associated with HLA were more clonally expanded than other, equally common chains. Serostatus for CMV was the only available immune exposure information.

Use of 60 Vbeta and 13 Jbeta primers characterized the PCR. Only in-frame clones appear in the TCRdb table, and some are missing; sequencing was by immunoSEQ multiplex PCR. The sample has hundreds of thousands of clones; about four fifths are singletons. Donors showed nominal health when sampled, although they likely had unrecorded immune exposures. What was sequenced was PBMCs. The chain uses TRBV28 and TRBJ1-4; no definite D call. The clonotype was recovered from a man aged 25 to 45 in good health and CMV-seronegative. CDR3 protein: CASSSAVQVEKLFF. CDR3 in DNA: TGTGCCAGCAGTTCCGCGGTCCAAGTCGAAAAACTGTTTTTT. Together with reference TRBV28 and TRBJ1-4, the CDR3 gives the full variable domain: DVKVTQSSRYLVKRTGEKVFLECVQDMDHENMFWYRQDPGLGLRLIYFSYDVKMKEKGDIPEGYSVSREKKERFSLILESASTNQTSMYLCASSSAVQVEKLFFGSGTQLSVL.